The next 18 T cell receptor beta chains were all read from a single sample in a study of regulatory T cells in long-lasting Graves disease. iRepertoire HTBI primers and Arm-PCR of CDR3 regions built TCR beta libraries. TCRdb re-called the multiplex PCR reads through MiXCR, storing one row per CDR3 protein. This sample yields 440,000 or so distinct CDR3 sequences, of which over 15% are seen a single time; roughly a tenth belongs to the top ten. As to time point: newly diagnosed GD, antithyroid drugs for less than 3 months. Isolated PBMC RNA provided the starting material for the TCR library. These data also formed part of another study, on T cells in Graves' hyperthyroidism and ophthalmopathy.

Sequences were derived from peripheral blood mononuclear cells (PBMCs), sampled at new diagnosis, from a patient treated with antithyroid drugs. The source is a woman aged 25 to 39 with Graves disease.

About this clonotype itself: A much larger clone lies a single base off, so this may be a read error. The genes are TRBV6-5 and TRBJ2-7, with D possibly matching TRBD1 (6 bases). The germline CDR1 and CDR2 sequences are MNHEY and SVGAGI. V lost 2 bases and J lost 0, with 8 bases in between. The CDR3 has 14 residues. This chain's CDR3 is CASSYEGVSYEQYF. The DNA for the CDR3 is TGTGCCAGCAGTTACGAGGGGGTCTCCTACGAGCAGTACTTC.

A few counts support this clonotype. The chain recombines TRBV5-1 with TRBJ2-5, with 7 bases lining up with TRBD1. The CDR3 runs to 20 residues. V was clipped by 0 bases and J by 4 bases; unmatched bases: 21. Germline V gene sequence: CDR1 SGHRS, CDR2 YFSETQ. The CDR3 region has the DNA TGCGCCAGCAGCTTGGCCTTGACAGGGCCGCGCCGGGACCAGGGAGAGACCCAGTACTTC. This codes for CASSLALTGPRRDQGETQYF.

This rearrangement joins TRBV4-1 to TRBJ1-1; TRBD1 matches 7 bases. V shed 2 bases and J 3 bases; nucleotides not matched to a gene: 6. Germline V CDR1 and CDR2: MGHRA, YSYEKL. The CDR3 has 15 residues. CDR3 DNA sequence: TGCGCCAGCAGCCAACGACAGGGTCTTGACACTGAAGCTTTCTTT. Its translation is CASSQRQGLDTEAFF.

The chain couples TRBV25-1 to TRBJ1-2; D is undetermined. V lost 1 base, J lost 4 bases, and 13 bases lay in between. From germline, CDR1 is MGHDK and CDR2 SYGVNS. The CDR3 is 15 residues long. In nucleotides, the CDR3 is TGTGCCAGCAGTGAATCCGTCCGCGGTGTCTATGGCTACACCTTC. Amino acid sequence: CASSESVRGVYGYTF.

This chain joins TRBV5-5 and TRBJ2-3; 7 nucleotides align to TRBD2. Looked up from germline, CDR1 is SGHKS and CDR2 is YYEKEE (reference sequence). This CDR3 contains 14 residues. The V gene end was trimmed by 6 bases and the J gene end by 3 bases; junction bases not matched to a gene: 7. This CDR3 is CASITGTTTDTQYF. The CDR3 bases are TGTGCCAGCATTACCGGGACTACTACAGATACGCAGTATTTT. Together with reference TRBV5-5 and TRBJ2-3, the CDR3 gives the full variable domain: DAGVTQSPTHLIKTRGQQVTLRCSPISGHKSVSWYQQVLGQGPQFIFQYYEKEERGRGNFPDRFSARQFPNYSSELNVNALLLGDSALYLCASITGTTTDTQYFGPGTRLTVL.

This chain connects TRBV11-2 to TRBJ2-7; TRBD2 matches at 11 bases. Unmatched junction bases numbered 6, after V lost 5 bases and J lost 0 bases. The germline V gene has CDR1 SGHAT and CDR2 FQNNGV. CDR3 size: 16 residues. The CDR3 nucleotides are TGTGCCAGCAGCGCGCCGGGACTAGCGGCCTCCTACGAGCAGTACTTC. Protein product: CASSAPGLAASYEQYF.

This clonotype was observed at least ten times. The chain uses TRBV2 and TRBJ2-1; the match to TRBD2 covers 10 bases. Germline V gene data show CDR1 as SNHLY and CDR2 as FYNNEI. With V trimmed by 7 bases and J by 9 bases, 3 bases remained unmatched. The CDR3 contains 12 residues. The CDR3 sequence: CASNPSGSEQFF. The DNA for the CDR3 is TGTGCCAGCAACCCTAGCGGGAGTGAGCAGTTCTTC.

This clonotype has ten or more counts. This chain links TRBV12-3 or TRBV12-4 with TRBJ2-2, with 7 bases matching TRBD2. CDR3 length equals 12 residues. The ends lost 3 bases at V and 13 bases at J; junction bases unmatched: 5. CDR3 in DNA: TGTGCCAGCAGTTTGGGAGGGCCTGGGCTGTTTTTT. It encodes CASSLGGPGLFF.

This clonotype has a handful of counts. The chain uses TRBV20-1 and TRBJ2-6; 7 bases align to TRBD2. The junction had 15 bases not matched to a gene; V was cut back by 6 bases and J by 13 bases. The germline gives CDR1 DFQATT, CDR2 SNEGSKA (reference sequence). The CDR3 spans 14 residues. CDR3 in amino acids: CSAIISGRDYVLTF. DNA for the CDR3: TGCAGTGCCATTATAAGTGGGCGGGACTATGTCCTGACTTTC.

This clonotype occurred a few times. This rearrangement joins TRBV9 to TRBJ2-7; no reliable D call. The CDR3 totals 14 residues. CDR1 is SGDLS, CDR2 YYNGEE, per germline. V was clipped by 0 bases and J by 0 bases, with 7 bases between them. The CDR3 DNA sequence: TGTGCCAGCAGCGTAGTGGAGAGCTCCTACGAGCAGTACTTC. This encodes CASSVVESSYEQYF.

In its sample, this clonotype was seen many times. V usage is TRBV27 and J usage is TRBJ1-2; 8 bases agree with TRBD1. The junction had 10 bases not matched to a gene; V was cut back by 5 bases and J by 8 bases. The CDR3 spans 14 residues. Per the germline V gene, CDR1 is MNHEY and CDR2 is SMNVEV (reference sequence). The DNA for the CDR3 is TGTGCCAGCAGTCCCGGGACAGGTCGCAACGGCTACACCTTC. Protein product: CASSPGTGRNGYTF.

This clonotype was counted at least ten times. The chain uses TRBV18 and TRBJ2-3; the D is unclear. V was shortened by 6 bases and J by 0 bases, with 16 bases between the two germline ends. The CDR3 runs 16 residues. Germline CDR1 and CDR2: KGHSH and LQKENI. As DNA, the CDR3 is TGTGCCAGCTCGCCTACTGCACCATATAGCACAGATACGCAGTATTTT. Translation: CASSPTAPYSTDTQYF.

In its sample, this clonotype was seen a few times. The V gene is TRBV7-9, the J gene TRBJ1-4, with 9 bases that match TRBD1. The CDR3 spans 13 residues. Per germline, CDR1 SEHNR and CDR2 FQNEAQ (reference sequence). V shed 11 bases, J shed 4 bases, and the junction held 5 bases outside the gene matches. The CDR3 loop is CALPGQGNEKLFF. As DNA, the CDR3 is TGTGCCCTCCCGGGACAGGGTAATGAAAAACTGTTTTTT.

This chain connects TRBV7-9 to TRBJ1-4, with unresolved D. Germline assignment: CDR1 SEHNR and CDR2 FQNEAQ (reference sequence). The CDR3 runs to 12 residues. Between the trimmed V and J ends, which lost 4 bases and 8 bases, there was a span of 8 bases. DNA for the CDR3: TGTGCCAGCAGCTCCTCTGGGGAAAAACTGTTTTTT. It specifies CASSSSGEKLFF.

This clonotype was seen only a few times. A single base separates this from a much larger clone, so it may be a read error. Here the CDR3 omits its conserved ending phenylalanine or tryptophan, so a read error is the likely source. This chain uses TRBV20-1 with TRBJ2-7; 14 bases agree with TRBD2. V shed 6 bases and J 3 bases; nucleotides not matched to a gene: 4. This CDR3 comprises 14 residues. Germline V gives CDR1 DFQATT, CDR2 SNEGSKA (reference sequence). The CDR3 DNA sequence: TGCAGTGCCCGAGGACTAGCGGGAGGCTACGAGCAGTACCTC. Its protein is CSARGLAGGYEQYL.

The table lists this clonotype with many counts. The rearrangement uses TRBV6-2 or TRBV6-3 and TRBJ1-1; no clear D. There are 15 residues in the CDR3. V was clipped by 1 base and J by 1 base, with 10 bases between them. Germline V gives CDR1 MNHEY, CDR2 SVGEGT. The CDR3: CASSYFGVENTEAFF. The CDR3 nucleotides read TGTGCCAGCAGTTACTTCGGGGTTGAGAACACTGAAGCTTTCTTT.

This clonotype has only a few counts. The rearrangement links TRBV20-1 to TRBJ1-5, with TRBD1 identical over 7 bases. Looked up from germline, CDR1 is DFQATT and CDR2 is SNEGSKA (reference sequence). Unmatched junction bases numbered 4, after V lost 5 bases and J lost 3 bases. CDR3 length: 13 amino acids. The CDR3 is CSAQGTVNQPQHF. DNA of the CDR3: TGCAGTGCTCAAGGGACAGTCAATCAGCCCCAGCATTTT.

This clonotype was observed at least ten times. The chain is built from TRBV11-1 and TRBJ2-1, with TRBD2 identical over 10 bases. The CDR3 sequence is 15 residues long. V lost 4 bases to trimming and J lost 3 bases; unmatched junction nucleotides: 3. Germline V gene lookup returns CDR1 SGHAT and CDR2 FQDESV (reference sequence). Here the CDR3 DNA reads TGTGCCAGCAGCTCCGGACTAGCGGACTACAATGAGCAGTTCTTC. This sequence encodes CASSSGLADYNEQFF.